One sample yielded the 18 T cell receptor beta chains listed below, sequenced in a study of neoadjuvant anti-PD-1 for oral cavity cancer. Sequenced by immunoSEQ multiplex PCR; TCRdb stores in-frame clones only, minus some. The sample shows over 15,000 clones, around 72% of them seen only once. The sample was PBMCs, taken before nivolumab (anti-PD-1) treatment. These receptors originate from a person between 35 and 79 years old with oral cavity squamous cell carcinoma.

This clone occurred a few times. J is TRBJ1-5 and V is TRBV7-8; 8 nucleotides align to TRBD1. This CDR3 is built from 14 residues. With V trimmed by 4 bases and J by 3 bases, 2 bases remained unmatched. CDR1 and CDR2 from the germline V gene are SGHVS and FQNEAQ. CDR3 DNA: TGTGCCAGCAGCTGGGACAGGTACAATCAGCCCCAGCATTTT. Translated, it gives CASSWDRYNQPQHF.

In its sample, this clone was seen a few times. This rearrangement joins TRBV6-1 to TRBJ1-2; a possible D gene is TRBD1 (5 bases). V was clipped by 0 bases and J by 4 bases, with 9 bases between them. The CDR3 covers 14 residues. Germline assignment: CDR1 MNHNS and CDR2 SASEGT. The CDR3 DNA sequence: TGTGCCAGCAGTGAAGCCCTAGGGACCTATGGCTACACCTTC. Its translation: CASSEALGTYGYTF.

In this sample, this clone turned up a few times. This chain connects TRBV6-5 to TRBJ1-2, with 9 positions matching TRBD1. J was trimmed by 2 bases and V by 7 bases; bases with no gene match: 5. Germline lookup yields CDR1 MNHEY and CDR2 SVGAGI. The CDR3 spans 14 residues. CDR3 amino acids: CASNSGQGNYGYTF. CDR3 bases: TGTGCCAGCAACTCCGGACAGGGGAACTATGGCTACACCTTC.

The rearrangement uses TRBV6-5 and TRBJ2-5; TRBD1 is a possible D gene (6 bases). The CDR3 has 12 residues. Germline V gene data show CDR1 as MNHEY and CDR2 as SVGAGI. V was pared by 6 bases and J by 4 bases, with 9 bases between. CDR3 protein: CASSPRGETQYF. The CDR3 DNA follows: TGTGCCAGCAGCCCCAGGGGAGAGACCCAGTACTTC.

The CDR3 bases are TGTGCCAGCCGACGGACGGAGCTTAGCAATCAGCCCCAGCATTTT. It is translated as CASRRTELSNQPQHF. The chain combines TRBV6-5 with TRBJ1-5; D is undetermined. Deletions cut 8 bases from V and 0 bases from J, with 14 bases between. The CDR3 totals 15 residues. Looked up from germline, CDR1 is MNHEY and CDR2 is SVGAGI.

J is TRBJ2-7 and V is TRBV6-6, with D uncertain. V gave up 6 bases and J gave up 2 bases, with 11 bases separating them. Germline V CDR1 and CDR2: MNHNY, SVGAGI (reference sequence). This CDR3 is built from 13 residues. The CDR3 DNA sequence: TGTGCCAGCAGGCCGTTCCGGGCCTACGAGCAGTACTTC. It is translated as CASRPFRAYEQYF.

The chain has TRBV6-6 and TRBJ2-7; TRBD1 might be the D (5 bases). Trimming shortened V by 7 bases and J by 6 bases, and 19 bases separated the two germline ends. The CDR3 covers 14 residues. Per germline, CDR1 MNHNY and CDR2 SVGAGI (reference sequence). The chain's CDR3 is CASTELGAWGEQYF. The DNA for the CDR3 is TGTGCCAGCACTGAGTTAGGGGCATGGGGCGAGCAGTACTTC.

This clone has just a few counts. The chain has TRBV9 and TRBJ2-2; 8 bases fit TRBD2. The germline CDR1 and CDR2 sequences are SGDLS and YYNGEE. CDR3 size: 16 residues. Losses at the gene ends were 0 bases for V and 8 bases for J; bases not matched to a gene: 9. The CDR3 loop is CASSVGGAGVSGELFF. The CDR3 DNA sequence: TGTGCCAGCAGCGTAGGTGGAGCGGGAGTATCTGGGGAGCTGTTTTTT. Full variable domain (rest looked up from reference TRBV9 and TRBJ2-2): DSGVTQTPKHLITATGQRVTLRCSPRSGDLSVYWYQQSLDQGLQFLIQYYNGEERAKGNILERFSAQQFPDLHSELNLSSLELGDSALYFCASSVGGAGVSGELFFGEGSRLTVL.

CDR3 DNA: TGCGCCAGCAGCCAAGCAGGAACGCTTTATGATGAAGCTTTCTTT. This gives the protein CASSQAGTLYDEAFF. The genes are TRBV4-1 and TRBJ1-1, with D unclear. Germline-derived CDR1 and CDR2 are MGHRA and YSYEKL. Trimming shortened V by 1 base and J by 7 bases, and 16 bases separated the two germline ends. The CDR3 has 15 amino acids.

J is TRBJ2-1 and V is TRBV15, with D possibly being TRBD1 or TRBD2 (5 bases each). Looked up from germline, CDR1 is LNHNV and CDR2 is YYDKDF (reference sequence). The V end was cut by 0 bases, the J end by 6 bases, with 15 bases between. The CDR3 has 16 residues. The CDR3: CATSRDMGESSNEQFF. Here the CDR3 DNA reads TGTGCCACCAGCAGAGATATGGGGGAGTCGTCCAATGAGCAGTTCTTC.

CDR3 amino acids: CASSQDGWLYF. CDR3 DNA: TGCGCCAGCAGCCAAGATGGGTGGCTGTACTTC. The chain combines TRBV4-1 with TRBJ2-7; no clear D. The germline CDR1 and CDR2 sequences are MGHRA and YSYEKL. V lost 0 bases to trimming and J lost 12 bases, with 9 bases between them. This CDR3 is 11 amino acids long.

CDR3 in amino acids: CASSFAGVEDSYEQYF. The CDR3 DNA reads TGTGCCAGCAGCTTCGCTGGGGTGGAGGACTCCTACGAGCAGTACTTC. This chain uses TRBV11-3 with TRBJ2-7; a weak D match, TRBD2 (5 bases). Germline assignment: CDR1 SGHNT and CDR2 YENEEA. V lost 3 bases, J lost 0 bases, and 15 bases lay in between. The CDR3 is 16 amino acids.

This clone came up a few times. The chain uses TRBV14 and TRBJ2-1; TRBD2 aligns across 14 bases. The ends lost 0 bases at V and 6 bases at J; junction bases unmatched: 10. The CDR3 is 19 residues long. Germline V gene lookup returns CDR1 SGHDN and CDR2 FVKESK. The CDR3 sequence is CASSQDLRTSGRKINEQFF. The CDR3 DNA reads TGTGCCAGCAGCCAAGATCTGAGGACTAGCGGGAGGAAGATCAATGAGCAGTTCTTC. Full variable domain (outside the CDR3, taken from reference TRBV14 and TRBJ2-1): EAGVTQFPSHSVIEKGQTVTLRCDPISGHDNLYWYRRVMGKEIKFLLHFVKESKQDESGMPNNRFLAERTGGTYSTLKVQPAELEDSGVYFCASSQDLRTSGRKINEQFFGPGTRLTVL.

The chain uses TRBV4-2 and TRBJ2-7; 8 bases match TRBD2. This CDR3 contains 15 residues. The V segment lost 1 base and the J segment 0 bases; nucleotides outside the gene matches: 2. Germline V gene sequence: CDR1 LGHNA, CDR2 YNFKEQ. CDR3: CASSQVAGGSYEQYF. The CDR3 DNA sequence: TGTGCCAGCAGCCAAGTGGCGGGGGGCTCCTACGAGCAGTACTTC.

This clone was counted only a few times. The rearrangement links TRBV7-9 to TRBJ2-7; 11 nucleotides line up with TRBD2. The CDR3 loop spans 15 amino acids. Losses at the gene ends were 5 bases for V and 3 bases for J; bases not matched to a gene: 6. In germline, CDR1 is SEHNR, CDR2 FQNEAQ (reference sequence). The CDR3 DNA reads TGTGCCAGCAGCGGTGGGACTAGCGGTTACTACGAGCAGTACTTC. The encoded protein is CASSGGTSGYYEQYF. The variable domain in full, completed from reference TRBV7-9 and TRBJ2-7, reads DTGVSQNPRHKITKRGQNVTFRCDPISEHNRLYWYRQTLGQGPEFLTYFQNEAQLEKSRLLSDRFSAERPKGSFSTLEIQRTEQGDSAMYLCASSGGTSGYYEQYFGPGTRLTVT.

The CDR3 here is CASYSTGRDEQFF. In nucleotides, the CDR3 is TGTGCCAGCTATTCTACAGGGCGGGATGAGCAGTTCTTC. The chain couples TRBV6-5 to TRBJ2-1, with D maybe TRBD1 (6 bases). Germline CDR1 MNHEY, CDR2 SVGAGI. V dropped 8 bases and J dropped 8 bases, with 16 bases sitting between them. The CDR3 is 13 residues long.

This clone was picked up a small number of times. The rearrangement uses TRBV5-4 and TRBJ2-7; no definite D call. V was clipped by 4 bases and J by 3 bases, with 11 bases between them. The length of the CDR3 is 13 residues. The germline V gene encodes CDR1 SGHNT and CDR2 YYREEE (reference sequence). The CDR3 DNA reads as TGTGCCAGCAGCCTGCGGACGAGCTACGAGCAGTACTTC. Translation gives CASSLRTSYEQYF.

The chain uses TRBV13 and TRBJ2-7, with TRBD2 identical over 9 bases. The V segment lost 1 base and the J segment 2 bases; nucleotides outside the gene matches: 15. Germline lookup yields CDR1 PRHDT and CDR2 FYEKMQ (reference sequence). The CDR3 runs 19 residues. The CDR3 DNA reads as TGTGCCAGCAGCTTAGAGGGGGATCGGCGGGAGGGTAGACCCTACGAGCAGTACTTC. As protein: CASSLEGDRREGRPYEQYF.